These 6 T cell receptor beta chains originate from one sample sequenced in a study of Graves' ophthalmopathy and Graves' hyperthyroidism (dated by TCRdb to between 2018 and 2020). Sequenced on an Illumina HiSeq 2000. For repertoire sequencing, the TCR beta CDR3 regions were amplified from RNA transcripts. The first round of RT-PCR was done with HTBI primers and the Qiagen OneStep RT-PCR kit, and was followed by a second round of multiplex PCR, then size selection and purification. TCRdb ran its own pipeline on the public reads, namely fastp trimming at Q25 and MiXCR clone calling, and kept in-frame beta chains. Each entry merges the rows of one CDR3 protein and shows their most common DNA and genes. The sample includes about 550,000 distinct CDR3 sequences, with approximately 37% observed a single time. The top ten hold about 4.2% of the sample. What was sequenced was peripheral blood or thyroid tissue (not recorded which). The receptors were gathered from an adult man with Graves' hyperthyroidism.

V usage is TRBV20-1 and J usage is TRBJ2-5; 7 bases are shared with TRBD1. The germline V gene has CDR1 DFQATT and CDR2 SNEGSKA (reference sequence). V lost 1 base and J lost 4; bases outside the gene matches: 12. This CDR3 is 16 amino acids long. The CDR3 nucleotides are TGCAGTGCTAGAGGTCCCAGTACGACAGGGCGAGAGACCCAGTACTTC. It codes for CSARGPSTTGRETQYF.

This chain joins TRBV20-1 and TRBJ1-2; TRBD1 might be the D (6 bases). V was clipped by 0 bases and J by 9 bases, with 14 bases between them. This CDR3 spans 13 amino acids. CDR1 is DFQATT and CDR2 is SNEGSKA in the germline V gene (reference sequence). DNA for the CDR3: TGCAGTGCTAGAGATCTCCGGGACAATAGCTACACCTTC. Translation: CSARDLRDNSYTF.

This clonotype was picked up a small number of times. The rearrangement links TRBV11-1 to TRBJ2-5, with D tentatively TRBD1 (6 bases). From germline, CDR1 is SGHAT and CDR2 FQDESV (reference sequence). This CDR3 is 16 amino acids long. With 5 bases removed from V and 0 bases from J, the gap between germline ends came to 16 bases. The CDR3 nucleotides are TGTGCCAGCAGCAAATTTCCGACAGGTGACCAAGAGACCCAGTACTTC. Translating gives CASSKFPTGDQETQYF.

The rearrangement uses TRBV20-1 and TRBJ1-1, with 8 bases fitting TRBD1. The trim removed 3 bases at V and 5 bases at J, leaving 8 bases unmatched. This CDR3 contains 14 residues. Germline CDR1 and CDR2: DFQATT and SNEGSKA (reference sequence). The CDR3 spells CSASLQGVGTEAFF. The CDR3 DNA is TGCAGTGCTAGTTTACAGGGGGTCGGTACTGAAGCTTTCTTT.

This clonotype was detected ten times or more. This chain joins TRBV29-1 and TRBJ1-3, with D possibly being TRBD1 (5 bases). The V and J ends lost 0 bases and 1 base respectively, with 10 bases between them. Germline values: CDR1 SQVTM, CDR2 ANQGSEA. The CDR3 extends over 15 amino acids. CDR3 in amino acids: CSVEDLRVSGNTIYF. CDR3 nucleotide sequence: TGCAGCGTTGAAGATCTCAGGGTATCTGGAAACACCATATATTTT.

J is TRBJ1-5 and V is TRBV20-1; tentatively, D is TRBD1 or TRBD2 (5 bases each). The J call may be mistaken, given a closer DNA end match to TRBJ2-3. Germline assignment: CDR1 DFQATT and CDR2 SNEGSKA (reference sequence). The CDR3 contains 13 residues. The CDR3 loop reads CSAAVGTSDTQYF. Written as DNA, the CDR3 is TGCAGTGCCGCCGTGGGGACGTCGGATACGCAGTATTTT.